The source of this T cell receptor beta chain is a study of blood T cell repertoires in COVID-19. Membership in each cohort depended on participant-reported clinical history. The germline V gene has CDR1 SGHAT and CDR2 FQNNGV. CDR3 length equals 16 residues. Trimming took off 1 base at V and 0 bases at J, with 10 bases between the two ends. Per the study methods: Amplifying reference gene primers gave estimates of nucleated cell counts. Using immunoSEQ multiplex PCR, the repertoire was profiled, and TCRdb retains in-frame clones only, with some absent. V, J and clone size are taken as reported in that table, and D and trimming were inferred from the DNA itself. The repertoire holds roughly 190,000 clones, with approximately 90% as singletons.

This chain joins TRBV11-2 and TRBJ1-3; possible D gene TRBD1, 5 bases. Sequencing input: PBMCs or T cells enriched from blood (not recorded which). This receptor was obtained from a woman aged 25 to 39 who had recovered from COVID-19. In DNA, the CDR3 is TGTGCCAGCAGCTTAGTTGGGGGGAGCTCTGGAAACACCATATATTTT. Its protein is CASSLVGGSSGNTIYF.